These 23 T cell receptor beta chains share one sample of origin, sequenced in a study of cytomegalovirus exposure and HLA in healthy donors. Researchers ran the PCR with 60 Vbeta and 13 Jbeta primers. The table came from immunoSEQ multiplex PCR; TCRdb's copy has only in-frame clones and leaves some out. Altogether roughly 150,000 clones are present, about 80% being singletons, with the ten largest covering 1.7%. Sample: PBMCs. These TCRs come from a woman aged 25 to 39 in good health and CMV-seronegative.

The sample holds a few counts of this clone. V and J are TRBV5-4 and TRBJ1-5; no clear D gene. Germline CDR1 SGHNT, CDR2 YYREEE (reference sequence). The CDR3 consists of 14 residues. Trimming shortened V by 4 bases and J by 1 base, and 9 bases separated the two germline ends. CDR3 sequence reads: CASSLTESNQPQHF. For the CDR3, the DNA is TGTGCCAGCAGCCTAACAGAGAGCAATCAGCCCCAGCATTTT.

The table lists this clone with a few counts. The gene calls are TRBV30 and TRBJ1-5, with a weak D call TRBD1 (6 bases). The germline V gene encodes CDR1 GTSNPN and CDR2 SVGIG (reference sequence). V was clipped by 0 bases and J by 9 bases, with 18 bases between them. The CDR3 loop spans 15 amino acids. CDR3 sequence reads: CAWSVGGVLFRPQHF. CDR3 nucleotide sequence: TGTGCCTGGAGTGTAGGGGGGGTCCTATTCAGGCCCCAGCATTTT.

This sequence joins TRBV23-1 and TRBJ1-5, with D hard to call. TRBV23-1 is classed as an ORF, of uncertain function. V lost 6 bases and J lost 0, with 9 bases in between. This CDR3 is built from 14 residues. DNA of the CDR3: TGCGCCAGCAGCACAGCTTATAGCAATCAGCCCCAGCATTTT. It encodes CASSTAYSNQPQHF.

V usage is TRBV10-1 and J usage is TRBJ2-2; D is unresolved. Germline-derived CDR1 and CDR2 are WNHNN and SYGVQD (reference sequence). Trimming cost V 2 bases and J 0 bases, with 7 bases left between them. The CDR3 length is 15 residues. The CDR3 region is CASSEGEANTGELFF. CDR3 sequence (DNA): TGCGCCAGCAGTGAGGGTGAGGCGAACACCGGGGAGCTGTTTTTT.

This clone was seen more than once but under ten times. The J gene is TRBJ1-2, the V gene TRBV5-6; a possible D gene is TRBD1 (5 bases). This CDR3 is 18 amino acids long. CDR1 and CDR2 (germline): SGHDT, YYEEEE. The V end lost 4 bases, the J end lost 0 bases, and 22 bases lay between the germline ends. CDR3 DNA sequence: TGTGCCAGCAGCCCGGTGGTCCGTAGGGGTGTCTCTAACTATGGCTACACCTTC. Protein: CASSPVVRRGVSNYGYTF.

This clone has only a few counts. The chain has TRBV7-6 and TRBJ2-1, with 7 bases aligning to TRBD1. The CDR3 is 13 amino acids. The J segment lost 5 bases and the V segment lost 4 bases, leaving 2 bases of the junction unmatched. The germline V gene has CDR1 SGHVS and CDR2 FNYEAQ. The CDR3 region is CASSSGQHNEQFF. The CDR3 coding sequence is TGTGCCAGCAGCTCGGGACAGCACAATGAGCAGTTCTTC.

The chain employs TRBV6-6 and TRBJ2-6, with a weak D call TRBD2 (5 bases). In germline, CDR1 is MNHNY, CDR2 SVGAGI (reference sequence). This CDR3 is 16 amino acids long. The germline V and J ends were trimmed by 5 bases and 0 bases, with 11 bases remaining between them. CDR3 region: CASSRGSVSGANVLTF. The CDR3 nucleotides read TGTGCCAGCAGTAGAGGGTCGGTCTCTGGGGCCAACGTCCTGACTTTC.

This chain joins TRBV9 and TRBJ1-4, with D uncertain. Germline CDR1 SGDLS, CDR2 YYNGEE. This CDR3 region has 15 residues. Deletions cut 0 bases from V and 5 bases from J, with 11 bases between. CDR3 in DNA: TGTGCCAGCAGCGTAGATGAGGGCCGAAATGAAAAACTGTTTTTT. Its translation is CASSVDEGRNEKLFF. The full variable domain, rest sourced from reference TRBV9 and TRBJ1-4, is DSGVTQTPKHLITATGQRVTLRCSPRSGDLSVYWYQQSLDQGLQFLIQYYNGEERAKGNILERFSAQQFPDLHSELNLSSLELGDSALYFCASSVDEGRNEKLFFGSGTQLSVL.

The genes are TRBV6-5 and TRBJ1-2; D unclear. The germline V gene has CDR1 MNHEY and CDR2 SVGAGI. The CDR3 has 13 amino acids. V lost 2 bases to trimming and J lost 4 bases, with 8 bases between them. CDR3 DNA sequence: TGTGCCAGCAGTTACACAGACACCTATGGCTACACCTTC. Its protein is CASSYTDTYGYTF.

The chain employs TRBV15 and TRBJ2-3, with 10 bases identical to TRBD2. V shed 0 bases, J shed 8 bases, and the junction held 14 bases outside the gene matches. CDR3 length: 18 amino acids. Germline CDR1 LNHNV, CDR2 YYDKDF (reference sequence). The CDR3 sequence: CATSRDPNQRGGRATQYF. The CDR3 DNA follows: TGTGCCACCAGCAGAGATCCGAACCAGCGGGGGGGGAGGGCTACGCAGTATTTT.

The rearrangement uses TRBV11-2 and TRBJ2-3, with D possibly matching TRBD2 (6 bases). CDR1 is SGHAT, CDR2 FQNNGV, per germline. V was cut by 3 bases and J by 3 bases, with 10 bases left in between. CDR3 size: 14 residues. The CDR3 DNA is TGTGCCAGCAGCTTTGAGGGACTGACAGATACGCAGTATTTT. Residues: CASSFEGLTDTQYF.

The CDR3 DNA sequence: TGTGCCAGCAGCTTAGTGCCCGGAGTGGGCGAGCAGTACTTC. The encoded protein is CASSLVPGVGEQYF. This sequence joins TRBV11-2 and TRBJ2-7; D gene unclear. This CDR3 spans 14 amino acids. The germline gives CDR1 SGHAT, CDR2 FQNNGV. V was clipped by 1 base and J by 6 bases, with 13 bases between them.

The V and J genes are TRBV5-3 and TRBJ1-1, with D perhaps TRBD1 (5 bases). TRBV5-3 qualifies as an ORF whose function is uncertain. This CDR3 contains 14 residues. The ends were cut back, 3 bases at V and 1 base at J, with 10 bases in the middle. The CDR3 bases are TGTGCCAGAAGCTCACGGGGGGAGAACACTGAAGCTTTCTTT. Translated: CARSSRGENTEAFF.

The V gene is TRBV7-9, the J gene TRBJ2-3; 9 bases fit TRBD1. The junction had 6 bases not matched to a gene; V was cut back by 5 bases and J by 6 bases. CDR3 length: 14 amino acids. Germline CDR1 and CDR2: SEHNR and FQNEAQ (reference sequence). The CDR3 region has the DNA TGTGCCAGCAGCCCAGCGACAGGGGGGGATACGCAGTATTTT. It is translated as CASSPATGGDTQYF.

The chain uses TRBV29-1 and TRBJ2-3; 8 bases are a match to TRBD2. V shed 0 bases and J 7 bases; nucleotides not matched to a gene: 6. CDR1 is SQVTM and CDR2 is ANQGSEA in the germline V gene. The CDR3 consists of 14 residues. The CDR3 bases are TGCAGCGTTGAAGATCGTGGACTAGCCAATACGCAGTATTTT. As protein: CSVEDRGLANTQYF.

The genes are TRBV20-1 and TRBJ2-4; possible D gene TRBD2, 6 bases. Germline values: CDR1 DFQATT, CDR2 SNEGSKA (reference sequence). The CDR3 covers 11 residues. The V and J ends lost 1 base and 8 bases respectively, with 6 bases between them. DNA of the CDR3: TGCAGTGCTAGAGGACTAGACATTCAGTACTTC. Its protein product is CSARGLDIQYF.

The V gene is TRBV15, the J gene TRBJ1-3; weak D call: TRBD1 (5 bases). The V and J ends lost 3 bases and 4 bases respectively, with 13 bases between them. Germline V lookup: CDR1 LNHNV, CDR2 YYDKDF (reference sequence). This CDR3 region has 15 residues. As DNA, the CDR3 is TGTGCCACCAGCAGGGCAGGGCAGGAGGGAAACACCATATATTTT. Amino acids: CATSRAGQEGNTIYF.

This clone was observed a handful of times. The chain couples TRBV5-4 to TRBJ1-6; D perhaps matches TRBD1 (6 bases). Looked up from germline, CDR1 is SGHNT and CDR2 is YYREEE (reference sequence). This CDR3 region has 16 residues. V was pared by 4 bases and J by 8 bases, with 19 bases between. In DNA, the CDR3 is TGTGCCAGCAGCGGGGTACGGGGGGCGGTTGATTCACCCCTCCACTTT. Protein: CASSGVRGAVDSPLHF. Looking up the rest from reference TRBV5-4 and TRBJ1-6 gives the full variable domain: ETGVTQSPTHLIKTRGQQVTLRCSSQSGHNTVSWYQQALGQGPQFIFQYYREEENGRGNFPPRFSGLQFPNYSSELNVNALELDDSALYLCASSGVRGAVDSPLHFGNGTRLTVT.

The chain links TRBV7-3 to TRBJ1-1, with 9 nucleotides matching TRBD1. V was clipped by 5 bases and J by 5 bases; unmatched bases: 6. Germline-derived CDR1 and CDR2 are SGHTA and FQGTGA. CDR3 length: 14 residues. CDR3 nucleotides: TGTGCCAGCAGCCCGGGACAGGGAAGGACTGAAGCTTTCTTT. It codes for CASSPGQGRTEAFF.

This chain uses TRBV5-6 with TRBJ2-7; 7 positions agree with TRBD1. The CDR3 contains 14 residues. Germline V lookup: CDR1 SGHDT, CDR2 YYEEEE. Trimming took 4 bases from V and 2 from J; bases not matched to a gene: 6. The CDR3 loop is CASSRQGQTYEQYF. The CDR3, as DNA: TGTGCCAGCAGCCGTCAGGGACAGACCTACGAGCAGTACTTC. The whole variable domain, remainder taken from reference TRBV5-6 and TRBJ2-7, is DAGVTQSPTHLIKTRGQQVTLRCSPKSGHDTVSWYQQALGQGPQFIFQYYEEEERQRGNFPDRFSGHQFPNYSSELNVNALLLGDSALYLCASSRQGQTYEQYFGPGTRLTVT.

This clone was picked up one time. The CDR3 DNA is TGTGCCAGCAGCTTAAATACCTTCAGTGGAGGGACCGGGGAGCTGTTTTTT. Amino acids: CASSLNTFSGGTGELFF. This chain connects TRBV7-6 to TRBJ2-2; a weak D match, TRBD2 (6 bases). Trimming stripped 2 bases from V and 5 bases from J, with 18 bases between. This CDR3 has 17 residues. Germline values: CDR1 SGHVS, CDR2 FNYEAQ.

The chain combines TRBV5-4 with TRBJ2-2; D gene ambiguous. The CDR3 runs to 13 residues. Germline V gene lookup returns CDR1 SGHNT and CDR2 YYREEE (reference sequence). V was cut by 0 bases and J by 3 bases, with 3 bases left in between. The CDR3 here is CASSLDYTGELFF. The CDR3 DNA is TGTGCCAGCAGCTTGGACTACACCGGGGAGCTGTTTTTT.

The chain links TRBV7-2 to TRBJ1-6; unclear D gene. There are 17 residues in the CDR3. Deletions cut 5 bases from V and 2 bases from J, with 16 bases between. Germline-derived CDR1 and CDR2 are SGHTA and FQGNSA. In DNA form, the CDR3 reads TGTGCCAGCAGCCAATCGGAAAGGGAGGCCTATAATTCACCCCTCCACTTT. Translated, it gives CASSQSEREAYNSPLHF.